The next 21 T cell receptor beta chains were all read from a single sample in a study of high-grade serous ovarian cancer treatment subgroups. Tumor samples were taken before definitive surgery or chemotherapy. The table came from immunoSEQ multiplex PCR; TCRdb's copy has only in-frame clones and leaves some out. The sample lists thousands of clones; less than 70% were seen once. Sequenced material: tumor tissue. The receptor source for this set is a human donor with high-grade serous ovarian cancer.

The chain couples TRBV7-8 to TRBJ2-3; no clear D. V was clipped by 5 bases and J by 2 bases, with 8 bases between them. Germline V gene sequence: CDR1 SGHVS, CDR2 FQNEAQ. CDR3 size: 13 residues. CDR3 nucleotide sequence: TGTGCCAGCAGCGATTACACCACAGATACGCAGTATTTT. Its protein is CASSDYTTDTQYF.

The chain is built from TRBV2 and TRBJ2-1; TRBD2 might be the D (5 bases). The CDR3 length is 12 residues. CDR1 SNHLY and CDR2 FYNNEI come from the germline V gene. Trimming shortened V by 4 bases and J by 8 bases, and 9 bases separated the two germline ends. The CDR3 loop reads CASSATGYEQFF. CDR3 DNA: TGTGCCAGCAGTGCGACGGGATATGAGCAGTTCTTC.

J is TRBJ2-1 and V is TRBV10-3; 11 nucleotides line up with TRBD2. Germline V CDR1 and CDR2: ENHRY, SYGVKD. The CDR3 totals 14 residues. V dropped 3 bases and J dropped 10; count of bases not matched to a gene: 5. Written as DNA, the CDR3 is TGTGCCATCAGTGACACTAGCGGGAGTCGGGAGCAGTTCTTC. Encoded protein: CAISDTSGSREQFF.

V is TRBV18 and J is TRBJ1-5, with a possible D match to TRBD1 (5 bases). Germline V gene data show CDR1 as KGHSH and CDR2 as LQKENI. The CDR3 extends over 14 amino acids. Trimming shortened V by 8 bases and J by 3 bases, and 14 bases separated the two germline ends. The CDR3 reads CASREDNDNQPQHF. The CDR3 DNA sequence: TGTGCCAGCCGGGAGGACAATGACAATCAGCCCCAGCATTTT.

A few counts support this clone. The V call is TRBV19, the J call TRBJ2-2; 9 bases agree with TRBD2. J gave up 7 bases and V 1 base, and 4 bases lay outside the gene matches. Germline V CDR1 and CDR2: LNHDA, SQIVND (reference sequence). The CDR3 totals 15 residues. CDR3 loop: CASSIGGRAIGELFF. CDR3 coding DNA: TGTGCCAGTAGTATAGGCGGGAGGGCCATCGGGGAGCTGTTTTTT.

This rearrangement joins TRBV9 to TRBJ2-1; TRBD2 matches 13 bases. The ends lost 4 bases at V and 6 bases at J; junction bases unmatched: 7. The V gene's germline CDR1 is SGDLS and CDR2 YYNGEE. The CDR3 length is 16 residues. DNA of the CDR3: TGTGCCAGCAGCATCCAAGGACTAGCGGGAGCCAATGAGCAGTTCTTC. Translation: CASSIQGLAGANEQFF.

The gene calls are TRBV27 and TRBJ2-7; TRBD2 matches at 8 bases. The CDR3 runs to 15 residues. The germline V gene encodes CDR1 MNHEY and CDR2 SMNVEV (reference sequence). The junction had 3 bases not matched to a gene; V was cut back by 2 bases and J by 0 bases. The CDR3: CASSLKRGHSYEQYF. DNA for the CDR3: TGTGCCAGCAGTTTAAAGCGGGGGCACTCCTACGAGCAGTACTTC.

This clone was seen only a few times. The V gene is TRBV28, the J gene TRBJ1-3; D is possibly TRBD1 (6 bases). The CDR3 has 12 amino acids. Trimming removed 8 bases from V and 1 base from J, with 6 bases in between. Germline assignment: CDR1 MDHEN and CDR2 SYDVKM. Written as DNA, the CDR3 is TGTGCCAGCCAGGGGTCTGGAAACACCATATATTTT. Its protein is CASQGSGNTIYF.

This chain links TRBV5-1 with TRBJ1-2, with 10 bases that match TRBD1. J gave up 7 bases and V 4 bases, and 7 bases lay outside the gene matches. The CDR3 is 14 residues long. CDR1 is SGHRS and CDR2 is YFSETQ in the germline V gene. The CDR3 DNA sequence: TGCGCCAGCAGCATTGACAGGGGGCTTCGTGGCTACACCTTC. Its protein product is CASSIDRGLRGYTF.

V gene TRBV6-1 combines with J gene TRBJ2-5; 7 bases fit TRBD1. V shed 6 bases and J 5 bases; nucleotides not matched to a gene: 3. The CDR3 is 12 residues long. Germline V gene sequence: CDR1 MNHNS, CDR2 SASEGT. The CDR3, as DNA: TGTGCCAGCAGACAGGGGTGGGAGACCCAGTACTTC. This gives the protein CASRQGWETQYF.

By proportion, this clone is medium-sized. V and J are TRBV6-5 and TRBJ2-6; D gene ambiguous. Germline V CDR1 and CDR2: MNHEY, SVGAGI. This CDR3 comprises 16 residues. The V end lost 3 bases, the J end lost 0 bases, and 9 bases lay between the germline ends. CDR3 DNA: TGTGCCAGCAGTTATTTTGCCGGCTCTGGGGCCAACGTCCTGACTTTC. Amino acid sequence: CASSYFAGSGANVLTF.

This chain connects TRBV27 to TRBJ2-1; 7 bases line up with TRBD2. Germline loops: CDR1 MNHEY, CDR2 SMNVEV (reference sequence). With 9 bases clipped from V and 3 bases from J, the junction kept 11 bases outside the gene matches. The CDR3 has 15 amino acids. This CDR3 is CASSGASGYYNEQFF. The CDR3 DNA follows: TGTGCCAGTTCTGGGGCTAGCGGTTACTACAATGAGCAGTTCTTC.

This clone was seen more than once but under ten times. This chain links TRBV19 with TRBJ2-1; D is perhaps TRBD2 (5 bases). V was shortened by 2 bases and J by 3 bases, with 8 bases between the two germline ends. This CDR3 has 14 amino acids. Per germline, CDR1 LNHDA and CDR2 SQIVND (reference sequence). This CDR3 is CASSISGVYNEQFF. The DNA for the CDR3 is TGTGCCAGTAGTATAAGCGGAGTCTACAATGAGCAGTTCTTC.

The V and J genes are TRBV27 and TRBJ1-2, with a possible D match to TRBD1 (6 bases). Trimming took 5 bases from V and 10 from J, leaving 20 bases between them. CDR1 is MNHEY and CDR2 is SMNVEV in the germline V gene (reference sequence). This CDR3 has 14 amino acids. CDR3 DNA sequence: TGTGCCAGCAGTCCCTATCAGAATACAGGGACCTACACCTTC. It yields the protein CASSPYQNTGTYTF.

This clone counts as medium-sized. The CDR3 region is CAITPGDTRGYTF. The CDR3 DNA follows: TGTGCCATCACCCCGGGGGATACGAGGGGCTACACCTTC. The rearrangement joins TRBV10-3 to TRBJ1-2; possibly TRBD1 for D (5 bases). The CDR3 extends over 13 amino acids. The V gene's germline CDR1 is ENHRY and CDR2 SYGVKD. The V and J ends lost 7 bases and 8 bases respectively, with 17 bases between them.

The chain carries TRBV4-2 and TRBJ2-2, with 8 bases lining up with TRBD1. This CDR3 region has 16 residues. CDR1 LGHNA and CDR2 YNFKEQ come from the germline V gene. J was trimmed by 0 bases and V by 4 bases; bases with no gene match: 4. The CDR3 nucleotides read TGTGCCAGCAGCCGAGGACAGGGCGCGAACACCGGGGAGCTGTTTTTT. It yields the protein CASSRGQGANTGELFF.

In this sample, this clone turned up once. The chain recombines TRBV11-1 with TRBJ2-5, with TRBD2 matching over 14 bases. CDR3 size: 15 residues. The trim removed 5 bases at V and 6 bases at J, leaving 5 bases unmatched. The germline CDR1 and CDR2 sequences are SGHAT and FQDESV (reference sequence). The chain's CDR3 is CASSAGLAGGKTQYF. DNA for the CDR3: TGTGCCAGCAGCGCCGGACTAGCGGGAGGAAAGACCCAGTACTTC.

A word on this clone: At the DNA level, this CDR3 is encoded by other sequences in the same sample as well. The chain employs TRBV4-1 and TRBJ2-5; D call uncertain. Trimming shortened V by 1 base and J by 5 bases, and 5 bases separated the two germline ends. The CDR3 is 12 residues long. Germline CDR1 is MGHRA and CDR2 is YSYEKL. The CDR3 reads CASSQGEETQYF. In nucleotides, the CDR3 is TGCGCCAGCAGCCAAGGAGAGGAGACCCAGTACTTC.

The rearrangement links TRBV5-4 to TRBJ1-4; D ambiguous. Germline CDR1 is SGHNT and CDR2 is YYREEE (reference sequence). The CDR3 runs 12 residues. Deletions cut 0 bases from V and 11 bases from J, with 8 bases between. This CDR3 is CASSLDDGKLFF. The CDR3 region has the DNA TGTGCCAGCAGCTTGGACGACGGGAAACTGTTTTTT. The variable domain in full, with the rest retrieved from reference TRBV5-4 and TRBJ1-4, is ETGVTQSPTHLIKTRGQQVTLRCSSQSGHNTVSWYQQALGQGPQFIFQYYREEENGRGNFPPRFSGLQFPNYSSELNVNALELDDSALYLCASSLDDGKLFFGSGTQLSVL.

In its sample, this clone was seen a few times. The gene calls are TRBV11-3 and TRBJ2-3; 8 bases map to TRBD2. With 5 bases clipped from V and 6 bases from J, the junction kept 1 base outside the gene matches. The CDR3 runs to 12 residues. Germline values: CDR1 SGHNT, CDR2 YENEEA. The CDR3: CASSREGDTQYF. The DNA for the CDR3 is TGTGCCAGCAGCCGGGAGGGCGATACGCAGTATTTT.

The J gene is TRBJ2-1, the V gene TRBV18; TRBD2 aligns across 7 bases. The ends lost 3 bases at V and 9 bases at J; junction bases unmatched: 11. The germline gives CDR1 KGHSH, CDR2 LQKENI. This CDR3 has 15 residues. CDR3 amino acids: CASSPPPSAGFEQFF. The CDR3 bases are TGTGCCAGCTCACCCCCACCTTCAGCGGGGTTTGAGCAGTTCTTC.